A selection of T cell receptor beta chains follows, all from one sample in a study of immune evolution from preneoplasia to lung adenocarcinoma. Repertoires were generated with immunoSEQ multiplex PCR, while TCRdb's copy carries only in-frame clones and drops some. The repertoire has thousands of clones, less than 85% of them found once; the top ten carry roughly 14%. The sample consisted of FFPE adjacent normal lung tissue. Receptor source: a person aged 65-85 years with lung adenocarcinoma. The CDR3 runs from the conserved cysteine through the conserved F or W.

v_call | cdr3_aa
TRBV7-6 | CASSLAGRTEAFF
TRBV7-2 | CASSLAGSGGPTDTQYF
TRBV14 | CASSQESIGQGGETQYF
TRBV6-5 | CASRRDSEAFF
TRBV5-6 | CASSWPAGDLSDTQYF
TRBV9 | CASSVEGYTEAFF
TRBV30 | CAWSRFGQDMADTQYF
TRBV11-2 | CASSPSVGGWETQYF
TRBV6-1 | CASKAGTGASNEQFF
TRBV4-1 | CASSQDSSQPSYEQYF
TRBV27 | CASSFGHGQGESYEQYF
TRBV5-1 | CASSLAGTGGEKLFF
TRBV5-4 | CASSYEDGQKLFF
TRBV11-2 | CASSTDRGQSYEQYF
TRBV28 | CASSFLGDEQFF
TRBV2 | CASSGSLGARTDTQYF
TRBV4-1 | CASSPVSERTSEQFF
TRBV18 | CASSPQGDPSYEQYF
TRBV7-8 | CASSPYANQPQHF
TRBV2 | CASSKWDSNNYGYTF
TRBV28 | CASSLGQGLNEKLFF